This TCR beta chain was sequenced during a study of early T cells in non-severe SARS-CoV-2 infection. This clonotype was seen a few times. Its antigen is currently unknown. Unique molecular identifiers were attached to individual cDNA molecules. TCRdb ran MiXCR on the 5' RACE reads and lists one entry per CDR3 protein. The sample consists of tens of thousands of distinct CDR3 sequences, over 11% of them appearing once. Study-level findings and limits: The matching step, a VDJdb search, favored anti-spike CD8 responses and missed private and CD4 specificities.

V dropped 6 bases and J dropped 0; count of bases not matched to a gene: 5. The germline V gene encodes CDR1 MNHEY and CDR2 SVGAGI. The CDR3 runs to 16 residues. This TCR was sampled from an adult who was a healthcare worker with PCR-confirmed SARS-CoV-2 infection or an uninfected control (not recorded which). Sequencing was done on a sample of whole blood. The V gene is TRBV6-5, the J gene TRBJ2-6; 7 nucleotides line up with TRBD2. The CDR3 DNA sequence: TGTGCCAGCAGGAAGCGGGGCCGCTCTGGGGCCAACGTCCTGACTTTC. Its translation: CASRKRGRSGANVLTF.